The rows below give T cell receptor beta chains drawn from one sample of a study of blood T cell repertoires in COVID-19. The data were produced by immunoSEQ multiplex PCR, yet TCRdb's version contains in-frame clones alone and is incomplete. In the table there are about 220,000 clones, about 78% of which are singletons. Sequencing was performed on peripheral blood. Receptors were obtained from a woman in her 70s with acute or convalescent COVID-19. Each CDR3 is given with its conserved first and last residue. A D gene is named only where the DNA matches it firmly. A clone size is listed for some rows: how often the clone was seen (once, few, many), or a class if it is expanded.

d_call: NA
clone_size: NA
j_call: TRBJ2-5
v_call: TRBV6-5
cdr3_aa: CASSYSTGPLKTQYF
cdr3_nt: TGTGCCAGCAGTTACAGTACAGGGCCATTAAAGACCCAGTACTTC

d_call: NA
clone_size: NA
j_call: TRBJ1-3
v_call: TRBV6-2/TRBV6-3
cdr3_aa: CASSYGQFPGNTIYF
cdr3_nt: TGTGCCAGCAGTTACGGACAGTTCCCCGGAAACACCATATATTTT

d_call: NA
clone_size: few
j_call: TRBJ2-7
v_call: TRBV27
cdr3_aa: CASSPIRARGYEQYF
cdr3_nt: TGTGCCAGCAGTCCGATACGAGCACGGGGGTACGAGCAGTACTTC

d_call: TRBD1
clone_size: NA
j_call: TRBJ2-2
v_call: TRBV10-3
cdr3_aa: CAISEWDRSNTGELFF
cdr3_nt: TGTGCCATCAGTGAGTGGGACAGGTCCAACACCGGGGAGCTGTTTTTT

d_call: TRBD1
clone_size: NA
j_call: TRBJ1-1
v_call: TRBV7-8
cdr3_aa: CASSLRQGRTTEAFF
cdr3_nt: TGTGCCAGCAGCTTACGACAGGGCCGGACCACTGAAGCTTTCTTT

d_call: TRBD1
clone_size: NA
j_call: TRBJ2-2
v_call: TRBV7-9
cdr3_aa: CASSLGQGAVTGELFF
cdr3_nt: TGTGCCAGCAGCTTAGGACAGGGGGCGGTCACCGGGGAGCTGTTTTTT

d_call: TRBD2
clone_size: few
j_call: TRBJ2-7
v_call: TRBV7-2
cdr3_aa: CASSSRTSGGYEQYF
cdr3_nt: TGTGCCAGCAGCTCGAGGACTAGCGGGGGCTACGAGCAGTACTTC

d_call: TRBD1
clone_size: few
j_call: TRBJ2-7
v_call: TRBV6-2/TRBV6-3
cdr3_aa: CASSTRDRGHYEQYF
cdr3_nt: TGTGCCAGCAGTACCCGGGACAGGGGGCATTACGAGCAGTACTTC

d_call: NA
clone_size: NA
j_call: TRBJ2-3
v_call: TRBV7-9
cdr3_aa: CASSPLGQGSTDTQYF
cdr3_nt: TGTGCCAGCAGCCCTCTCGGGCAGGGGAGCACAGATACGCAGTATTTT

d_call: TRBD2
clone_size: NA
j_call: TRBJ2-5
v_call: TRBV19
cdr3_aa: CASSIGVGGGAETQYF
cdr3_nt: TGTGCCAGTAGTATAGGCGTGGGCGGGGGGGCTGAGACCCAGTACTTC

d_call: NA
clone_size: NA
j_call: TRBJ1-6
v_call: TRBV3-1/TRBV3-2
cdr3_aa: CASSHAALNSPLHF
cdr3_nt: TGTGCCAGCAGCCACGCGGCTCTCAATTCACCCCTCCACTTT

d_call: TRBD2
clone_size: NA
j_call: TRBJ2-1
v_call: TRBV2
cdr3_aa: CASTGLASYNEQFF
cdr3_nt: TGTGCCAGCACCGGACTAGCGTCCTACAATGAGCAGTTCTTC

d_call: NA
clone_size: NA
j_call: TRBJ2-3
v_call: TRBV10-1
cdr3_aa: CASSGGGTDTQYF
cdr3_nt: TGCGCCAGCAGCGGCGGGGGCACAGATACGCAGTATTTT

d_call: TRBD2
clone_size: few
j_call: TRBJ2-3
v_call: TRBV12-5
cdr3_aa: CASGFSGLAGGTTDTQYF
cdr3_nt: TGTGCTAGTGGTTTCAGTGGACTAGCGGGGGGGACCACTGATACGCAGTATTTT

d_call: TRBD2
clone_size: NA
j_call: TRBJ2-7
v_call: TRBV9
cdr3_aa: CASSKRGDFSSYEQYF
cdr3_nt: TGTGCCAGCAGCAAACGGGGGGACTTCAGCTCCTACGAGCAGTACTTC

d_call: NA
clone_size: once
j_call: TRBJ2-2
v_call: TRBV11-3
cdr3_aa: CASSFQEAGTGELFF
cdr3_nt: TGTGCCAGCAGCTTTCAGGAAGCAGGGACCGGGGAGCTGTTTTTT

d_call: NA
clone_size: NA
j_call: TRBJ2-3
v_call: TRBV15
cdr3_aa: CATSSTMEITDTQYF
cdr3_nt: TGTGCCACCAGCAGTACCATGGAGATCACAGATACGCAGTATTTT

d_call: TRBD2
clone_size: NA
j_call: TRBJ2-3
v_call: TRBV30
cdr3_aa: CAWSPYRGGGLAGDTQYF
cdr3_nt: TGTGCCTGGAGTCCCTACAGGGGTGGGGGACTAGCGGGGGATACGCAGTATTTT

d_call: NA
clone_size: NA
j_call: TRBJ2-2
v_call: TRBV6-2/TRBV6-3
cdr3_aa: CASSFTFRGETGELFF
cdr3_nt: TGTGCCAGCAGTTTTACCTTCAGGGGAGAGACCGGGGAGCTGTTTTTT

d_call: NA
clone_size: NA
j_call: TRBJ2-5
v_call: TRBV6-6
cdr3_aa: CASSYSIRTEETQYF
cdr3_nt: TGTGCCAGCAGTTACTCGATTAGAACAGAAGAGACCCAGTACTTC

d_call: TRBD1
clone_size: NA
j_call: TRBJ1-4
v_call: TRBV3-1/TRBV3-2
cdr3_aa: CASRDRGTNEKLFF
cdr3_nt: TGTGCCAGCCGGGACAGGGGGACTAATGAAAAACTGTTTTTT

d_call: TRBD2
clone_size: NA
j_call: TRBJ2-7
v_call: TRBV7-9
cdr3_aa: CASSLRAGGQDEQYF
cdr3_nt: TGTGCCAGCAGCTTACGGGCGGGGGGGCAGGACGAGCAGTACTTC

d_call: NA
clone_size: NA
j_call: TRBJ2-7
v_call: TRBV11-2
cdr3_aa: CASSLAAGTAYEQYF
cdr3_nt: TGTGCCAGCAGCTTAGCGGCCGGAACAGCCTACGAGCAGTACTTC

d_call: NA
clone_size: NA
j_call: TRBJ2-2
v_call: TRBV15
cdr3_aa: CATSRDHLGTGELFF
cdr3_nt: TGTGCCACCAGCAGAGATCATCTAGGCACCGGGGAGCTGTTTTTT

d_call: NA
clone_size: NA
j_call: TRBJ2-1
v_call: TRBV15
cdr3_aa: CATSRAYNEQFF
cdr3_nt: TGTGCCACCAGCAGGGCTTACAATGAGCAGTTCTTC

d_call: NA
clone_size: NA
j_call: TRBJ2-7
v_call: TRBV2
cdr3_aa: CASSLGQGPSEQYF
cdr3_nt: TGTGCCAGCAGTCTGGGACAAGGCCCCAGCGAGCAGTACTTC

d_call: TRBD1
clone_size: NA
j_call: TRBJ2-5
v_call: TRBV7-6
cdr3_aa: CASSSTTGEETQYF
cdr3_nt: TGTGCCAGCAGCTCAACGACAGGGGAGGAGACCCAGTACTTC

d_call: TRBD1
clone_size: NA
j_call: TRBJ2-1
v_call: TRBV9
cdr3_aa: CASSAGGVGTGVPNEQFF
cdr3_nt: TGTGCCAGCAGCGCGGGGGGAGTGGGGACAGGGGTGCCCAATGAGCAGTTCTTC

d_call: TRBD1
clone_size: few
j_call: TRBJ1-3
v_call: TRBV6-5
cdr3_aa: CASSDRQGTGNTIYF
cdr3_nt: TGTGCCAGCAGCGACAGACAGGGGACTGGAAACACCATATATTTT

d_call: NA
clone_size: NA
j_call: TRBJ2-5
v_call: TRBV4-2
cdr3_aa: CASSPATQDFHLYF
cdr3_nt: TGTGCCAGCAGCCCAGCGACCCAGGACTTTCATTTGTACTTC

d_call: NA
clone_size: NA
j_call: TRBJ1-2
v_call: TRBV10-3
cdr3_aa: CAISYRFNYGYTF
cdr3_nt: TGTGCCATCAGTTACAGGTTTAACTATGGCTACACCTTC

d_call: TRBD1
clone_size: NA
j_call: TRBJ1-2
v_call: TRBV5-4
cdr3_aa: CASSLSPGQGAGYTF
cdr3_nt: TGTGCCAGCAGCTTATCACCGGGACAGGGGGCAGGCTACACCTTC

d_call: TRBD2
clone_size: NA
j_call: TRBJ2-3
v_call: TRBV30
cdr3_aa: CAWGLSGATDTQYF
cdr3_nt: TGTGCCTGGGGACTTAGCGGGGCCACAGATACGCAGTATTTT

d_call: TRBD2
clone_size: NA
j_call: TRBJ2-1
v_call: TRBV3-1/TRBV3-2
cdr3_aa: CASSQGWRGGLDEQFF
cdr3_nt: TGTGCCAGCAGCCAAGGCTGGCGGGGGGGGCTCGATGAGCAGTTCTTC

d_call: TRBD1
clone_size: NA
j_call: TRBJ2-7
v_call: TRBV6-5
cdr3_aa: CASSSDRGYEQYF
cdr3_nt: TGTGCCAGCAGTTCAGACAGGGGGTACGAGCAGTACTTC

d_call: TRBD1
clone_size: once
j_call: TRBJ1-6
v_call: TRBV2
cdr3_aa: CASSHRGPNSPLHF
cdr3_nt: TGTGCCAGCAGTCACAGGGGGCCTAATTCACCCCTCCACTTT

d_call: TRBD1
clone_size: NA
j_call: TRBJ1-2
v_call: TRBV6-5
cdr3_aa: CASSMGQGTYGYTF
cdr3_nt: TGTGCCAGCAGCATGGGACAGGGAACCTATGGCTACACCTTC

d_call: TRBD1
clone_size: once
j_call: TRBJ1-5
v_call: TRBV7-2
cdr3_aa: CASSLEQGSQPQHF
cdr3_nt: TGTGCCAGCAGCTTAGAACAGGGGAGTCAGCCCCAGCATTTT

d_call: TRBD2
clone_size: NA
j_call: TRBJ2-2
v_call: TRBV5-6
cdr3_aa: CASSSTVAGGRTGELFF
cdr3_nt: TGTGCCAGCAGCTCGACGGTGGCGGGGGGCCGAACCGGGGAGCTGTTTTTT

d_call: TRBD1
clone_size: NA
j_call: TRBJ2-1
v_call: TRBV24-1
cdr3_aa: CATSGGETGAYNEQFF
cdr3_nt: TGTGCCACCAGTGGAGGCGAGACAGGGGCCTACAATGAGCAGTTCTTC

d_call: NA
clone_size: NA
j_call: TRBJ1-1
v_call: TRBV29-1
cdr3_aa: CSVDQGSTEAFF
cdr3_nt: TGCAGCGTTGATCAGGGCAGCACTGAAGCTTTCTTT

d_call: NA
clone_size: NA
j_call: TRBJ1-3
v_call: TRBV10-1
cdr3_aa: CASSAGYSGNTIYF
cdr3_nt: TGCGCCAGCAGTGCAGGGTACTCTGGAAACACCATATATTTT

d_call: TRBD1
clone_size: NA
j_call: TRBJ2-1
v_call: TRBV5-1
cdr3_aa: CASSSGDRSYNEQFF
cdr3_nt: TGCGCCAGCAGCTCGGGGGACAGGTCCTACAATGAGCAGTTCTTC

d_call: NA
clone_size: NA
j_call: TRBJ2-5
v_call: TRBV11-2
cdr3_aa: CASSLVAGGYGETQYF
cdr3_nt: TGTGCCAGCAGCTTAGTAGCAGGGGGGTACGGAGAGACCCAGTACTTC

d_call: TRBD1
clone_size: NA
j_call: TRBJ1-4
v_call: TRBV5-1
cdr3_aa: CASSLQGEPTEKLFF
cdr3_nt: TGCGCCAGCAGCTTGCAGGGGGAGCCGACTGAAAAACTGTTTTTT

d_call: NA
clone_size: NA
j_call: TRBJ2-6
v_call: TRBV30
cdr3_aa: CAWSRTAGANVLTF
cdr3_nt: TGTGCCTGGAGTCGGACAGCCGGGGCCAACGTCCTGACTTTC

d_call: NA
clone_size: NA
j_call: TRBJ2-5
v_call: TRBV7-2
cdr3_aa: CASSLYSQETQYF
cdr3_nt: TGTGCCAGCAGCTTATACAGCCAAGAGACCCAGTACTTC

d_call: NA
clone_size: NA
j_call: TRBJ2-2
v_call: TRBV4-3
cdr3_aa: CASSQDSGVHGELFF
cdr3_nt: TGCGCCAGCAGCCAAGATTCGGGGGTCCACGGGGAGCTGTTTTTT

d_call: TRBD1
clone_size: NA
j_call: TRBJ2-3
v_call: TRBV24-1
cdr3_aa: CATSDPTRTGPDTQYF
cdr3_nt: TGTGCCACCAGTGATCCGACTCGGACAGGGCCAGATACGCAGTATTTT

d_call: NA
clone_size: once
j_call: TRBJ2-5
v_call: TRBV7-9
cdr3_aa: CASSFFRRPYQETQYF
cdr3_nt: TGTGCCAGCAGCTTTTTTCGGCGGCCGTACCAAGAGACCCAGTACTTC

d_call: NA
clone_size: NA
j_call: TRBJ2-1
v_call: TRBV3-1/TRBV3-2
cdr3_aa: CASSPTRIYNEQFF
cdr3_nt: TGTGCCAGCAGCCCGACTAGAATATACAATGAGCAGTTCTTC

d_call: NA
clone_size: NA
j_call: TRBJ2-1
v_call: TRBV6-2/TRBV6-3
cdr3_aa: CASSYHRADSLRYNEQFF
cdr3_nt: TGTGCCAGCAGTTATCATCGGGCTGACAGTCTCCGCTACAATGAGCAGTTCTTC

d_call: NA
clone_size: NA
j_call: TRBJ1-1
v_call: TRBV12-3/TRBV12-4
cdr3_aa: CASGTGNLYEAFF
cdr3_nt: TGTGCCAGCGGAACCGGGAACTTATATGAAGCTTTCTTT

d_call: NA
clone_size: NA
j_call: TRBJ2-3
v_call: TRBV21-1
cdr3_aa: CASSKDGQPGVTDTQYF
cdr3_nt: TGTGCCAGCAGCAAAGACGGACAGCCCGGGGTCACAGATACGCAGTATTTT

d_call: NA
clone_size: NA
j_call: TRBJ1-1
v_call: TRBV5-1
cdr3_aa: CASSSRNFNSADTEAFF
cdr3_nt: TGCGCCAGCAGTAGTCGGAATTTTAATAGTGCGGACACTGAAGCTTTCTTT

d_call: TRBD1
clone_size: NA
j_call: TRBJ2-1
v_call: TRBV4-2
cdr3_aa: CASSQVSGQGKPNEQFF
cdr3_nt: TGTGCCAGCAGCCAAGTATCGGGACAGGGAAAACCCAATGAGCAGTTCTTC

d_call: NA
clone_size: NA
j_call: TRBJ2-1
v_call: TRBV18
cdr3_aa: CASSPQRGFTNDEQFF
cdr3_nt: TGTGCCAGCTCACCCCAAAGGGGGTTCACCAACGATGAGCAGTTCTTC